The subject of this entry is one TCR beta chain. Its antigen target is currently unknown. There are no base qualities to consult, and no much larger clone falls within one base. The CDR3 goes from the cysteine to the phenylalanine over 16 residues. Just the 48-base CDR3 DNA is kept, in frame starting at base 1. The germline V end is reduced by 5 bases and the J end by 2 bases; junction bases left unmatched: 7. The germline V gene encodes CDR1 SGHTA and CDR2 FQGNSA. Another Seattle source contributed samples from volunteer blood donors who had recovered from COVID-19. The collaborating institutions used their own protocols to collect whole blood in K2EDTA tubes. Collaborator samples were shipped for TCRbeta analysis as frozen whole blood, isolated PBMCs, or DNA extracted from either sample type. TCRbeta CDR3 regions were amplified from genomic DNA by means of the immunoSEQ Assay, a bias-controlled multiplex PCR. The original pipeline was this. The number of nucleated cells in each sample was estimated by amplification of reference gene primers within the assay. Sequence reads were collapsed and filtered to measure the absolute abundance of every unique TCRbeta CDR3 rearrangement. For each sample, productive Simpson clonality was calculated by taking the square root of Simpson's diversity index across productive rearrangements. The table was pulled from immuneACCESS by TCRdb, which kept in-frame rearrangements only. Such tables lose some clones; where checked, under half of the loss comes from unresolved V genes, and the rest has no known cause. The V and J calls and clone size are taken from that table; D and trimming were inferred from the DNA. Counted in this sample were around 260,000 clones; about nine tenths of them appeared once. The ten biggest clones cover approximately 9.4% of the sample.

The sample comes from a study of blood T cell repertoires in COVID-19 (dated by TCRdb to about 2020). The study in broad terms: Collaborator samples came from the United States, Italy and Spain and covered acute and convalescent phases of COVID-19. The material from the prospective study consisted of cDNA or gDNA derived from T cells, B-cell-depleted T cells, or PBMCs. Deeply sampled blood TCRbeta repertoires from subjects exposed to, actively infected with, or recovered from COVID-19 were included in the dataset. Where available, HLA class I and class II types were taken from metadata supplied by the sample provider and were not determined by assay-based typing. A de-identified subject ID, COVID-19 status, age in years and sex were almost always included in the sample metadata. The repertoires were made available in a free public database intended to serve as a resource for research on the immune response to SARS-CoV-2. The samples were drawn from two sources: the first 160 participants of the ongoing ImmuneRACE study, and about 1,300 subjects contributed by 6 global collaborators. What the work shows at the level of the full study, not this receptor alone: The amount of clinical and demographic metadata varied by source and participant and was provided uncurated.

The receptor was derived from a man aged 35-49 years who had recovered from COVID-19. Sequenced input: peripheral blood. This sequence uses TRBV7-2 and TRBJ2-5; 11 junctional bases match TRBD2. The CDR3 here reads CASSHPSGGIQETQYF. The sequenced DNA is TGTGCCAGCAGCCACCCTAGCGGGGGGATACAAGAGACCCAGTACTTC.